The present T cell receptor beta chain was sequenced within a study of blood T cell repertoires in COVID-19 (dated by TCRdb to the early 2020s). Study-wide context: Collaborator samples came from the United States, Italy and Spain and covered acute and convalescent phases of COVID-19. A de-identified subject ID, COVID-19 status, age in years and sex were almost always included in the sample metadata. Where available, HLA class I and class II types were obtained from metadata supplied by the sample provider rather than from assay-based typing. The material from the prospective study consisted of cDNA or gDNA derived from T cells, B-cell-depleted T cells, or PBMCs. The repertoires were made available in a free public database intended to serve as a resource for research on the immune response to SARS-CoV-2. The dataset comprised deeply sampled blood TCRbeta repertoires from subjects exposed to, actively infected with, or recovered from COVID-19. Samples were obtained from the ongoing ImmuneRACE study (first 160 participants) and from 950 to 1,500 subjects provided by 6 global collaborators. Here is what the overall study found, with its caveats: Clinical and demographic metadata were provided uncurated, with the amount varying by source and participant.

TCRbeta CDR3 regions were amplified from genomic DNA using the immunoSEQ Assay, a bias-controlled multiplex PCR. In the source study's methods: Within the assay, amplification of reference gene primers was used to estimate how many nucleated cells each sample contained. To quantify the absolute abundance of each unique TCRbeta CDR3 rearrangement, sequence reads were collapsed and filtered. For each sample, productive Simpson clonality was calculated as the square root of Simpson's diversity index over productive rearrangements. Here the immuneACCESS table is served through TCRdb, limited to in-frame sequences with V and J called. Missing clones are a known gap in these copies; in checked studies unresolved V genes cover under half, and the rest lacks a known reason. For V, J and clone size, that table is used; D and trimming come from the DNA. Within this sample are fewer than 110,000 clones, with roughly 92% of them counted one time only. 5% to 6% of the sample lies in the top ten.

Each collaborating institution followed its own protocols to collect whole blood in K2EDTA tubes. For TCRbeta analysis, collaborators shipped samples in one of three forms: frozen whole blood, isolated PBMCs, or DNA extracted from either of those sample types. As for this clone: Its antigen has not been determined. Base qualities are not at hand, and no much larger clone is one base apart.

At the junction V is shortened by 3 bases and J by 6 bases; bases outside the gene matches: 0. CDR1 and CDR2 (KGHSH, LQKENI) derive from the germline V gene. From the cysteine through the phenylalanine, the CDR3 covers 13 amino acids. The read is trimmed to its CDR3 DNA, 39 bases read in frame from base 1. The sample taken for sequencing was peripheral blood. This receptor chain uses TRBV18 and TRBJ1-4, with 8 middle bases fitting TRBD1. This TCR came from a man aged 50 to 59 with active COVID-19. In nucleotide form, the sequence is TGTGCCAGCTCACCGGACAGGGATGAAAAACTGTTTTTT. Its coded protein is CASSPDRDEKLFF. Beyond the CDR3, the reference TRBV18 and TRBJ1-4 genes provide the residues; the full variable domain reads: NAGVMQNPRHLVRRRGQEARLRCSPMKGHSHVYWYRQLPEEGLKFMVYLQKENIIDESGMPKERFSAEFPKEGPSILRIQQVVRGDSAAYFCASSPDRDEKLFFGSGTQLSVL.